This T cell receptor (beta chain) came from a study of T cells in localized non-small cell lung cancer. V lost 3 bases to trimming and J lost 1 base; unmatched junction nucleotides: 6. Germline CDR1 MNHEY, CDR2 SMNVEV (reference sequence). The CDR3 sequence is 16 residues long. Assay used: immunoSEQ multiplex PCR; TCRdb lists only in-frame clones, some missing. This sample carries 10,000 to 15,000 clones, 84% of them seen once, and the ten largest clones take approximately 30%. Concerning this clone itself: The antigen remains unidentified.

Broader study findings: Peak T cell clonality was found in uninvolved adjacent lung, exceeding tumor. There were a median around 60 of the top 100 tumor clones appearing in adjacent lung. Higher blood T cell density tracked longer overall survival. Investigators sequenced only a single tumor region, leaving heterogeneity possible.

This TCR was sampled from a male donor aged 60 or older with stage I squamous cell lung carcinoma. V usage is TRBV27 and J usage is TRBJ1-2; 9 nucleotides align to TRBD1. This specimen was peripheral blood, taken before any cancer treatment. CDR3 in amino acids: CASSFGQGLGNYGYTF. The DNA for the CDR3 is TGTGCCAGCAGTTTTGGACAGGGGCTAGGTAACTATGGCTACACCTTC.